This entry is about one T cell receptor (beta chain). Original processing notes: It was from reference gene primer amplification that nucleated cell counts were estimated. Only in-frame clones appear in the TCRdb table, and some are missing; sequencing was by immunoSEQ multiplex PCR. For V, J and clone size, that table is used; D and trimming come from the DNA. Among fewer than 350,000 clones listed, roughly 90% were seen once. The CDR3 contains 15 residues. The germline CDR1 and CDR2 sequences are MNHEY and SVGAGI. The V end was cut by 4 bases, the J end by 4 bases, with 16 bases between. These data come from a study of blood T cell repertoires in COVID-19. For the study at large: T cells, B-cell-depleted T cells, or PBMCs supplied cDNA or gDNA.

The origin of this receptor is a woman aged 60-70 years with COVID-19, enrolled during active disease. The chain joins TRBV6-5 to TRBJ1-1; possible D gene TRBD1, 5 bases. The sequenced material came from peripheral blood. The CDR3 region is CASSSPGGVGTEAFF. The CDR3 region has the DNA TGTGCCAGCAGTTCCCCGGGAGGGGTGGGCACTGAAGCTTTCTTT.